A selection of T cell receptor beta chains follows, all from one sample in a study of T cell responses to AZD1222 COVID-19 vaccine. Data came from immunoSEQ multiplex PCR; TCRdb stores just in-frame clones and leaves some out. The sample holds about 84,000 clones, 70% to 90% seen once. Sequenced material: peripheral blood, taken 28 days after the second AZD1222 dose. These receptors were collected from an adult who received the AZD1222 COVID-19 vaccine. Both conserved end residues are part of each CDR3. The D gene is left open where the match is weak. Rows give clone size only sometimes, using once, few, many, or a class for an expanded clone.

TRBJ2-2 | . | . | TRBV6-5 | TGTGCCAGCAAGAGACAGGAGTTGGCCACCGGGGAGCTGTTTTTT | CASKRQELATGELFF
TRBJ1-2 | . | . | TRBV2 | TGTGCCAGCAGTGAACCCCTAGCAGGGGACGATGGCTACACCTTC | CASSEPLAGDDGYTF
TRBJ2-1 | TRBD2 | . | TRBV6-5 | TGTGCCAGCTCCCCGGGAGGCGGAGGTTGGAATGAGCAGTTCTTC | CASSPGGGGWNEQFF
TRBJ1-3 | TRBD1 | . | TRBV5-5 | TGTGCCAGCAGCTTCATACAGGGGACGGGAAACACCATATATTTT | CASSFIQGTGNTIYF
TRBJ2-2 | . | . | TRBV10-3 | TGTGCCATCAGCATTACAGGGTTTAACACCGGGGAGCTGTTTTTT | CAISITGFNTGELFF
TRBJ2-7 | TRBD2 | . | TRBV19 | TGTGCCAGTAGTAACTTAGTAGCGGGGGTCAAGGTGCAGTACTTC | CASSNLVAGVKVQYF
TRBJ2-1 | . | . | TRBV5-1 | TGCGCCAGCAGCTTGGGGGGCTCCTACAATGAGCAGTTCTTC | CASSLGGSYNEQFF
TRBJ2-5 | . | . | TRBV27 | TGTGCCAGCAGTTGGGGGCCGACCCAAGAGACCCAGTACTTC | CASSWGPTQETQYF
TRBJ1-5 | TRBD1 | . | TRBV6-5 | TGTGCCAGCGGGAGAGGGGGCGTTGGTCAGCCCCAGCATTTT | CASGRGGVGQPQHF
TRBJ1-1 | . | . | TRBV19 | TGTGCCAGTAGTAGCACGGGGAACACTGAAGCTTTCTTT | CASSSTGNTEAFF
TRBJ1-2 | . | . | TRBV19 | TGTGCCAGTAGCGGGTTTTCGCCGGGAGCCAACTATGGCTACACCTTC | CASSGFSPGANYGYTF
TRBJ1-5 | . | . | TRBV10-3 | TGTGCCATCAGCCGACAGTCGAATCAGCCCCAGCATTTT | CAISRQSNQPQHF
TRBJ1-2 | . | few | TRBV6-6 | TGTGCCAGCAGTTACGACAGGATCTATGGCTACACCTTC | CASSYDRIYGYTF
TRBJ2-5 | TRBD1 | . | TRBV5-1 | TGCGCCAGCAGCTCCGTCCCGGGACAGGGGGCGGGGGAGACCCAGTACTTC | CASSSVPGQGAGETQYF